The rows below give T cell receptor beta chains drawn from one sample of a study of T cells in Graves' hyperthyroidism and ophthalmopathy. TCRdb itself ran the multiplex PCR reads through MiXCR, one entry per CDR3 protein. The table shows approximately 210,000 distinct CDR3 sequences, with roughly 17% occurring only once. The sample comprised blood. All receptors derive from a man aged 50-59 years with Graves' hyperthyroidism. CDR3s include the opening cysteine and the closing phenylalanine or tryptophan. D genes are given only for firm matches. Size tells how often a clone was seen (once, few, many) or the class of an expanded clone, and some rows leave it out.

J gene	clone size	V gene	D gene	CDR3 protein	CDR3 DNA
TRBJ2-7	many	TRBV5-1	TRBD2	CASSERTSVAYEQYF	TGCGCCAGCAGCGAGAGGACTAGTGTCGCCTACGAGCAGTACTTC
TRBJ2-4	few	TRBV9	.	CASSVGRGIANIQYF	TGTGCCAGCAGCGTAGGCAGGGGAATCGCTAACATTCAGTACTTC
TRBJ1-6	few	TRBV27	.	CASSLPRDGRNSPLHF	TGTGCCAGCAGTTTGCCGCGGGACGGAAGAAATTCACCCCTCCACTTT
TRBJ1-1	few	TRBV29-1	.	CSVAQGNTEAFF	TGCAGCGTTGCCCAGGGGAACACTGAAGCTTTCTTT
TRBJ2-6	many	TRBV7-9	.	CASSLDPRDGSGANVLTF	TGTGCCAGCAGCTTAGATCCCAGGGACGGGTCTGGGGCCAACGTCCTGACTTTC
TRBJ1-4	few	TRBV5-5	.	CASSLGLSNEKLFF	TGTGCCAGCAGCTTGGGTTTATCTAATGAAAAACTGTTTTTT
TRBJ2-2	.	TRBV27	TRBD1	CASSRDRDLRGTGELFF	TGTGCCAGCAGCCGGGACAGGGATTTACGGGGCACCGGGGAGCTGTTTTTT
TRBJ2-2	few	TRBV13	.	CASSFTIRGELFF	TGTGCCAGCAGCTTCACTATCCGAGGGGAGCTGTTTTTT
TRBJ2-7	many	TRBV27	TRBD2	CASSRTSGSEQYF	TGTGCCAGCAGCAGGACTAGCGGGAGTGAGCAGTACTTC
TRBJ2-2	many	TRBV19	TRBD1	CASSNLGQPNTGELFF	TGTGCCAGTAGTAATTTGGGACAGCCGAACACCGGGGAGCTGTTTTTT
TRBJ2-7	many	TRBV20-1	.	CSARGVISDSYEQYF	TGCAGTGCTAGAGGGGTTATATCGGATTCCTACGAGCAGTACTTC
TRBJ1-4	few	TRBV7-8	TRBD1	CASSLRWRDRGRGKLFF	TGTGCCAGCAGCTTAAGGTGGCGGGACAGGGGGCGCGGAAAACTGTTTTTT
TRBJ2-3	many	TRBV7-2	.	CASAKAATGDTQYF	TGTGCCAGCGCCAAAGCGGCTACGGGAGATACGCAGTATTTT
TRBJ2-1	.	TRBV19	TRBD2	CASSLAGRGGMNEQFF	TGTGCCAGTAGTCTTGCAGGCCGGGGGGGTATGAATGAGCAGTTCTTC
TRBJ1-5	many	TRBV12-3/TRBV12-4	TRBD1	CASSPRDRDQPQHF	TGTGCCAGCAGTCCCCGGGACAGGGATCAGCCCCAGCATTTT
TRBJ2-1	.	TRBV6-2/TRBV6-3	TRBD1	CASSYEARGWTSSYNEQFF	TGTGCCAGCAGTTACGAGGCCAGGGGGTGGACAAGCTCCTACAATGAGCAGTTCTTC
TRBJ2-1	.	TRBV28	.	CASSLSGVPGNEQFF	TGTGCCAGCAGTTTATCGGGCGTTCCGGGGAATGAGCAGTTCTTC
TRBJ1-5	many	TRBV28	.	CASSLERGGFSQPQHF	TGTGCCAGCAGTTTAGAGCGGGGTGGTTTTTCTCAGCCCCAGCATTTT